This T cell receptor beta chain was observed in a study of T cells in Graves' hyperthyroidism and ophthalmopathy (dated by TCRdb to 2018 to 2020). Regarding the research as a whole: Peripheral blood samples were taken at initial diagnosis, before any treatment was given. To identify distinguishing TCR V-J signatures, a discovery cohort of roughly 100 patients was used, comprising some 45 with Graves' ophthalmopathy and approximately 57 with stable Graves' hyperthyroidism. An independent validation cohort of about 20 hyperthyroidism patients and about 16 patients who later progressed to ophthalmopathy tested prospective prediction of ophthalmopathy. The 85 to 100 discovery patients were divided at random into training and test sets in a 7:3 ratio. The study also compared thyroid tissue and blood T-cell repertoires from five or six Graves' hyperthyroidism patients. After sampling, hyperthyroidism patients received methimazole starting at 30 mg daily, and ophthalmopathy patients received high-dose intravenous methylprednisolone. According to the paper, TCR Vbeta CDR3 sequencing was carried out on 135 peripheral blood samples, which came from under 50 ophthalmopathy, approximately 72 hyperthyroidism and 17 progressor patients. What the study reported, not specific to this receptor: In cross-validation, a model built on a 13 V-J signature told ophthalmopathy apart from stable hyperthyroidism with 85% to 90% sensitivity and roughly 83% specificity, and in testing the same model reached 80%/75%. Sample size was not statistically predetermined, and investigators were not blinded to group allocation. In validation, progression to ophthalmopathy was predicted by the model with almost 71% sensitivity and nearly 75% specificity, a median of about 6.8 months before onset. Most expanded thyroid clonotypes (frequency above 0.001) were also detected in blood, a finding suggesting that blood repertoires may reflect thyroid immune responses.

Graves' hyperthyroidism was defined as stable when no progression to ophthalmopathy occurred over 18 months of follow-up. Hyperthyroidism patients were newly diagnosed, with disease duration under 2 months, and aged 18 to 65 years. Patients with uncontrolled infections, other autoimmune diseases, pregnancy or lactation were excluded. Diagnoses were based on clinical symptoms, serum thyroxine and TRAb, thyroid ultrasound and orbital computed tomography. Ficoll-Paque density gradient centrifugation was used to isolate PBMCs from around 10 ml of fresh peripheral blood. Total RNA was extracted with Trizol reagent, and quality was checked on an Agilent 2100 Bioanalyzer. Amplification of TCR beta CDR3 regions was carried out from RNA transcripts. The TCR CDR3 was subjected to a first round of RT-PCR using the HTBI primer set and the Qiagen OneStep RT-PCR kit. A second multiplex PCR round built the libraries, followed by size selection and purification. Libraries were sequenced paired-end with 100 bp reads on an Illumina HiSeq2000. As for the authors' bioinformatics: SOAPnuke was used to process the raw data, with reads discarded if the reads contained adapters or uncalled bases, had a mean Phred below 15, or lacked an exact constant-primer or identifier match. High-quality paired reads were merged with COPE v1.2.5, and unique nucleotide sequences were defined as clonotypes. MiTCR v1.1 was used to align clonotypes to the IMGT TRBV, TRBD and TRBJ reference segments. Only V-J combinations with frequency above 0.0001, covering roughly 99% of repertoires, were analysed. The TCS score was defined as the ratio of F50 (clonal expansion) to E x V (chaos), calculated using BLOSUM62-based TCRdist between CDR3 peptides within each V-J. Welch's t-statistics and random forest reduced around 520 V-J features to about 13, which were used in a naive Bayes classifier (R e1071). Using fastp trimming at Q25 and MiXCR clonotype assembly, TCRdb reanalyzed the public sequencing data and kept in-frame beta chains. When rows share a CDR3 protein, they turn into one entry using the most common DNA and genes. V and J calls and clone size were set by TCRdb, not the authors. The sample table lists fewer than 850,000 distinct CDR3 sequences, 15% to 20% of them with a count of one. Around 16% of the sample goes to the ten largest clones.

This clonotype came up many times. The clone's antigen remains unknown. It has no much larger one-base neighbor in the sample; base qualities were not kept. There are 15 amino acids in the CDR3, from cysteine to phenylalanine inclusive. CDR3 DNA only is kept here, 45 bases in frame from base 1. CDR1 and CDR2 are drawn from the germline V gene (reference sequence): DFQATT, SNEGSKA. V is cut by 1 base and J by 5 bases, and the space between the germline ends is 17 bases. The receptor was isolated from a man aged 50 to 59 with Graves' hyperthyroidism. What was sequenced was blood. The sequence links TRBV20-1 to TRBJ1-1; tentative D gene TRBD1, with 6 bases matching. The DNA sequence reads TGCAGTGCTAGAGCTCAACAGGGACGGTGGACTGAAGCTTTCTTT. Its amino acids are CSARAQQGRWTEAFF.